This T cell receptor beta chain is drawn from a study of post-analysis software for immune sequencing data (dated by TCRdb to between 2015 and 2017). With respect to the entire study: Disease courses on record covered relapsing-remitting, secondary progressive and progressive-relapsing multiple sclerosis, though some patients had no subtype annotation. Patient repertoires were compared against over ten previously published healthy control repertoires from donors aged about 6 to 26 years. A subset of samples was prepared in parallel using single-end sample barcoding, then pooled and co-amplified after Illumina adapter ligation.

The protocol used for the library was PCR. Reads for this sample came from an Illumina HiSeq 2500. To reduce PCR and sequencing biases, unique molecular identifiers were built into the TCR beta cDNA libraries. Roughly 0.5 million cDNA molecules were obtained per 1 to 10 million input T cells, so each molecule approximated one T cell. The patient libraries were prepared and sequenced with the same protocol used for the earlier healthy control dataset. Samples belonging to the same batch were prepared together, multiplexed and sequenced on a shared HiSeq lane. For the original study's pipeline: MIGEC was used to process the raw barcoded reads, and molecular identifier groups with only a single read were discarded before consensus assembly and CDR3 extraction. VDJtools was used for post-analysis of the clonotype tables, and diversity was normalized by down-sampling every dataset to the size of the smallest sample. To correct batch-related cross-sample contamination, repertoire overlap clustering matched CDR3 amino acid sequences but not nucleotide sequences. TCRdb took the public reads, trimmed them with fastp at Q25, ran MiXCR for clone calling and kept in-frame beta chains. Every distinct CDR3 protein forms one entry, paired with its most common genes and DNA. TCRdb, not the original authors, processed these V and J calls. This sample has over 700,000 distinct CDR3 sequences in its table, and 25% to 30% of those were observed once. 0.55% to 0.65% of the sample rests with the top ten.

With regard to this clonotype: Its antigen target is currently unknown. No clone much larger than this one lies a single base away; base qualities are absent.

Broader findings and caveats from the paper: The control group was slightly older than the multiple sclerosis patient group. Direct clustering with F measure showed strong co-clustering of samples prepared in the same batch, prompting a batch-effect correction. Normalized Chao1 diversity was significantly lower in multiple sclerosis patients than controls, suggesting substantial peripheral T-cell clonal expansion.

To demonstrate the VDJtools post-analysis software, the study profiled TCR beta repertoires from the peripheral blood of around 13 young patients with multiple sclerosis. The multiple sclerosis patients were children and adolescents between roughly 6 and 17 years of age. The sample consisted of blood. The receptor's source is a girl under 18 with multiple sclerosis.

The nucleotide sequence reads TGTGCCAGCAGTTTATCGATCGCAAATGGCTACACCTTC. It codes for CASSLSIANGYTF. Recombination joined TRBV27 with TRBJ1-2, with the identity of the D gene unclear. CDR1 and CDR2 are read off the germline V gene (reference sequence) as MNHEY and SMNVEV. The CDR3, from cysteine to phenylalanine, totals 13 residues. CDR3 DNA is the only sequence kept; it has 39 bases, read in frame from the first base. The junction carries 8 bases between V and J, which are trimmed by 0 bases and 6 bases respectively.